This T cell receptor (beta chain) originates from a study of blood T cell repertoires in COVID-19. About the study: Collection of acute and convalescent COVID-19 samples took place in the United States, Italy and Spain. T cells, B-cell-depleted T cells, or PBMCs supplied cDNA or gDNA.

This clone occurred once. The authors' processing: Amplification of reference gene primers was used by the study to estimate nucleated cell counts. Produced via immunoSEQ multiplex PCR; TCRdb's table is partial and in-frame only. V and J calls and clone size come straight from that table; D and trimming were deduced from the DNA. The data hold 120,000 or so clones, with around 80% observed a single time. The sequenced sample was peripheral blood. The TCR was taken from a man in his sixties or seventies with acute or convalescent COVID-19.

This CDR3 is CASSFTVDYNEQFF. The CDR3 DNA reads as TGTGCCAGCAGTTTCACCGTAGACTACAATGAGCAGTTCTTC. The chain combines TRBV27 with TRBJ2-1; D uncertain. The CDR3 is 14 amino acids. The V end was cut by 3 bases, the J end by 3 bases, with 9 bases between. Germline V gene sequence: CDR1 MNHEY, CDR2 SMNVEV (reference sequence).